The source of this T cell receptor beta chain is a study of OX40 agonist ivuxolimab in advanced cancers. Context from the whole study: Ivuxolimab, which targeted the costimulatory receptor OX40 (CD134), was an agonistic, fully human IgG2 monoclonal antibody. Intravenous ivuxolimab was administered to patients every 2 weeks at six dose levels: 0.01, 0.1, 0.3, 1.5, 3 and 10 mg/kg. Among the roughly 50 dose-escalation patients, approximately 20 had hepatocellular carcinoma, about 15 melanoma, 9 renal cell carcinoma and 9 head and neck cancer. The dose-escalation cohort was about 83% male with a mean age of about 65 years, ranging from about 20 to 85. Patients were allowed to have had prior anti-PD-1, anti-PD-L1 or anti-CTLA-4 therapy, and less than 45% of the dose-escalation patients had previously received checkpoint inhibitors. Partial responses occurred in three dose-escalation patients: two with cutaneous melanoma and one with hepatocellular carcinoma. Peripheral TCRbeta sequencing was intended to test whether TCR sequence diversity was altered and clonal T-cell expansion was caused by ivuxolimab. The monotherapy dose-escalation portion (N of about 50 patients) of the phase I ivuxolimab trial is reported in the paper.

A note on this clone: Its antigen specificity is not known. Per-base qualities were not stored, and no clone one base away is much larger.

What the authors observed across the whole study: In partial responders in the 0.1-3.0 mg/kg groups, normalized peripheral clonal expansion was found to be among the lowest, especially among CD8+ T cells. Low levels of normalized T-cell clonal expansion were also shown by some nonresponding patients. At doses from 0.1 to 3.0 mg/kg, clonal expansion was seen in both CD4+ and CD8+ blood T cells between baseline and week 6. Which antigens the clonally expanded peripheral T cells were specific for was not determined. On average, CD8+ T cells showed more expanded clones than CD4+ T cells after ivuxolimab.

For sequencing of the TCRbeta CDR3 region, genomic DNA was extracted from the sorted cells. The immunoSEQ Assay was used for sequencing of TCRbeta CDR3 regions. TCRdb stores this immuneACCESS table with in-frame sequences only. Part of the clones is absent; in the studies checked, under half of the shortfall reflects unresolved V genes, and no reason is known for the rest. The sample records around 100,000 clones, under 95% of which are singletons. The biggest ten clones account for 0.54% of the sample. The trial excluded patients who had a history of autoimmune disease or were on systemic immunosuppression. Peripheral blood for TCR sequencing was collected from all dose cohorts at baseline, on cycle 4 day 1, and on cycle 7 day 1. Samples came from an open-label, multicenter, first-in-human phase I dose-escalation trial of ivuxolimab. Adults with locally advanced or metastatic head and neck squamous cell, hepatocellular, melanoma or renal cell carcinoma were enrolled in the trial. Before TCR sequencing, CD4+ T cells and CD8+ T cells were sorted from peripheral blood as separate populations.

V is trimmed back by 0 bases and J by 6 bases, and the junction contains 9 bases that no gene match accounts for. The CDR3 measures 17 amino acids from cysteine to phenylalanine. Left in the record is the CDR3 DNA by itself, 51 bases read in frame from the first base. As encoded in the germline V gene, CDR1 is SGHTA while CDR2 is FQGTGA. Sequenced material: CD4+ or CD8+ T cells sorted from blood, taken in a trial of the OX40 agonist ivuxolimab. The chain is encoded by TRBV7-3 joined to TRBJ2-2; 8 bases in between match TRBD1. The TCR sequence derives from an adult with an advanced solid tumor such as melanoma, head and neck, liver or kidney cancer. This receptor carries the CDR3 CASSLTGQGTGAGELFF. The nucleotides read TGTGCCAGCAGCTTAACTGGTCAGGGGACAGGTGCCGGGGAGCTGTTTTTT.